These 29 T cell receptor beta chains originate from one sample sequenced in a study of blood T cell repertoires in COVID-19. Clones were read by immunoSEQ multiplex PCR, and TCRdb kept only the in-frame ones, dropping some. The sample records under 110,000 clones, about 80% being singletons. The sequenced sample consisted of peripheral blood. The receptors stem from a woman aged 60 to 75 with acute or convalescent COVID-19.

The CDR3 DNA reads TGTGCCAGCAGCCCCGGACTAGCGGGGGTCGAGCAGTACTTC. It yields the protein CASSPGLAGVEQYF. The chain recombines TRBV5-4 with TRBJ2-7, with 13 bases matching TRBD2. Germline V gene data show CDR1 as SGHNT and CDR2 as YYREEE (reference sequence). After removal of 4 bases from V and 6 bases from J, the junction contained 4 bases not matched to a gene. CDR3 size: 14 residues.

This sequence joins TRBV5-1 and TRBJ1-4; 9 positions match TRBD1. Trimming removed 4 bases from V and 3 bases from J; junction bases left unmatched: 7. The CDR3 spans 16 residues. Germline V lookup: CDR1 SGHRS, CDR2 YFSETQ. The CDR3 loop reads CASSLGQGPANEKLFF. CDR3 coding DNA: TGCGCCAGCAGCCTGGGACAGGGTCCCGCTAATGAAAAACTGTTTTTT.

CDR3 amino acids: CASRLLSSYNSPLHF. CDR3 DNA sequence: TGTGCCAGCAGACTACTAAGCTCCTATAATTCACCCCTCCACTTT. The V and J genes are TRBV14 and TRBJ1-6; D is unresolved. Germline V CDR1 and CDR2: SGHDN, FVKESK. V lost 6 bases and J 0 bases, leaving 9 bases between the germline ends. The CDR3 is made up of 15 amino acids.

This clone was seen more than once but under ten times. This sequence joins TRBV30 and TRBJ1-1; TRBD1 aligns across 10 bases. V lost 5 bases and J lost 11; bases outside the gene matches: 17. Germline V CDR1 and CDR2: GTSNPN, SVGIG (reference sequence). This CDR3 has 15 residues. CDR3 in DNA: TGTGCCTGGTTTACCGAGGACAGGGGGAGTGGTAGGGCTTTCTTT. This sequence encodes CAWFTEDRGSGRAFF.

The V call is TRBV5-1, the J call TRBJ2-5; 8 nucleotides line up with TRBD1. The ends lost 0 bases at V and 5 bases at J; junction bases unmatched: 6. Per germline, CDR1 SGHRS and CDR2 YFSETQ. This CDR3 comprises 15 residues. This CDR3 is CASSLGSTGVETQYF. The CDR3 nucleotides read TGCGCCAGCAGCTTGGGGTCGACAGGGGTTGAGACCCAGTACTTC.

The V call is TRBV24-1, the J call TRBJ2-7; a weak D match, TRBD1 (6 bases). The CDR3 runs to 14 residues. Germline V gene lookup returns CDR1 KGHDR and CDR2 SFDVKD. V was clipped by 5 bases and J by 5 bases, with 15 bases between them. The CDR3 is CATSAPRGGHEQYF. The DNA of the CDR3 is TGTGCCACCAGTGCCCCCAGAGGGGGTCACGAGCAGTACTTC.

The chain joins TRBV7-9 to TRBJ2-1; possible D gene TRBD2, 5 bases. Trimming took off 5 bases at V and 9 bases at J, with 14 bases between the two ends. CDR1 SEHNR and CDR2 FQNEAQ come from the germline V gene (reference sequence). CDR3 length equals 13 residues. CDR3 in DNA: TGTGCCAGCAGCCTTTTGACTATGGGTGAGCAGTTCTTC. It is translated as CASSLLTMGEQFF.

About this clone: This CDR3 is also generated by other DNA sequences in the sample. CDR3 residues: CASSMSTEAFF. The CDR3, as DNA: TGTGCCAGTAGTATGTCTACTGAAGCTTTCTTT. V gene TRBV19 combines with J gene TRBJ1-1; the D is unclear. This CDR3 has 11 residues. V lost 3 bases and J 5 bases, leaving 4 bases between the germline ends. Germline values: CDR1 LNHDA, CDR2 SQIVND (reference sequence).

J is TRBJ2-2 and V is TRBV10-3; D is possibly TRBD1 (7 bases). CDR3 length: 15 residues. Germline assignment: CDR1 ENHRY and CDR2 SYGVKD. Deletions cut 7 bases from V and 5 bases from J, with 17 bases between. The chain's CDR3 is CAINVDRAGTGELFF. The CDR3 nucleotides read TGTGCCATCAATGTTGACAGGGCGGGGACCGGGGAGCTGTTTTTT.

This clone has just one count. The chain is built from TRBV5-1 and TRBJ2-1; 10 bases map to TRBD1. Looked up from germline, CDR1 is SGHRS and CDR2 is YFSETQ. V lost 3 bases, J lost 4 bases, and 4 bases stayed unmatched. The CDR3 has 15 residues. CDR3 DNA sequence: TGCGCCAGCAGCTCGCGGACAGGGGGGTACAATGAGCAGTTCTTC. It yields the protein CASSSRTGGYNEQFF.

This clone was seen more than once but under ten times. The chain couples TRBV12-3 or TRBV12-4 to TRBJ2-7, with 9 bases matching TRBD2. V dropped 5 bases and J dropped 2; count of bases not matched to a gene: 1. The CDR3 runs 13 residues. The CDR3 DNA is TGTGCCAGCAGTCGGACTAGCGCCTACGAGCAGTACTTC. Translating it yields CASSRTSAYEQYF.

The chain is built from TRBV28 and TRBJ2-2; D is uncertain. With 10 bases removed from V and 3 bases from J, the gap between germline ends came to 21 bases. CDR3 length equals 16 residues. The V gene's germline CDR1 is MDHEN and CDR2 SYDVKM. The CDR3 loop is CATVPRPRGYTGELFF. The DNA for the CDR3 is TGTGCCACCGTGCCGCGTCCAAGAGGCTACACCGGGGAGCTGTTTTTT.

The genes are TRBV5-1 and TRBJ1-4; the match to TRBD1 covers 7 bases. The CDR3 consists of 15 residues. Germline values: CDR1 SGHRS, CDR2 YFSETQ. Trimming took 2 bases from V and 4 from J; bases not matched to a gene: 5. CDR3 region: CASSLLQGNNEKLFF. In nucleotides, the CDR3 is TGCGCCAGCAGCTTACTACAGGGGAATAATGAAAAACTGTTTTTT.

This clone turned up a few times. The rearrangement uses TRBV6-5 and TRBJ2-3; TRBD1 might be the D (6 bases). The CDR3 consists of 14 residues. V was clipped by 8 bases and J by 6 bases, with 18 bases between them. CDR1 and CDR2 from the germline V gene are MNHEY and SVGAGI. The DNA for the CDR3 is TGTGCCAGCGGAACAGGGCTCGAGGTGGATACGCAGTATTTT. As protein: CASGTGLEVDTQYF.

The chain combines TRBV27 with TRBJ2-3; 11 bases align to TRBD2. Germline CDR1 MNHEY, CDR2 SMNVEV (reference sequence). The CDR3 runs 14 residues. V dropped 10 bases and J dropped 3; count of bases not matched to a gene: 6. CDR3 region: CATQLAGVTDTQYF. CDR3 nucleotide sequence: TGTGCCACCCAACTAGCGGGAGTTACAGATACGCAGTATTTT.

V and J are TRBV6-1 and TRBJ2-2; D possibly corresponds to TRBD2 (6 bases). This CDR3 comprises 15 residues. CDR1 is MNHNS, CDR2 SASEGT, per germline. Trimming left V 3 bases short and J 2 bases short, with 10 bases between. The CDR3 DNA reads TGTGCCAGCAGTGAGGGGGGAAGTAACACCGGGGAGCTGTTTTTT. Its translation is CASSEGGSNTGELFF.

The CDR3 DNA is TGTGCCGTCCAATACAGCCTAAATAACTATGGCTACACCTTC. Translation: CAVQYSLNNYGYTF. This sequence joins TRBV6-5 and TRBJ1-2, with D hard to call. The CDR3 consists of 14 residues. CDR1 MNHEY and CDR2 SVGAGI come from the germline V gene. V was shortened by 11 bases and J by 1 base, with 17 bases between the two germline ends.

This clone has a single count. The genes are TRBV28 and TRBJ2-1; 9 bases map to TRBD2. The CDR3 totals 19 residues. V lost 5 bases, J lost 0 bases, and 14 bases stayed unmatched. Germline assignment: CDR1 MDHEN and CDR2 SYDVKM. The CDR3 reads CASSDGLGGRALSYNEQFF. CDR3 bases: TGTGCCAGCAGTGACGGACTAGGCGGGAGGGCCCTCTCCTACAATGAGCAGTTCTTC. Together with reference TRBV28 and TRBJ2-1, the CDR3 gives the full variable domain: DVKVTQSSRYLVKRTGEKVFLECVQDMDHENMFWYRQDPGLGLRLIYFSYDVKMKEKGDIPEGYSVSREKKERFSLILESASTNQTSMYLCASSDGLGGRALSYNEQFFGPGTRLTVL.

The J gene is TRBJ1-3, the V gene TRBV18, with 7 bases that match TRBD1. The germline gives CDR1 KGHSH, CDR2 LQKENI. The CDR3 consists of 15 residues. The V segment lost 3 bases and the J segment 0 bases; nucleotides outside the gene matches: 2. CDR3 coding DNA: TGTGCCAGCTCACCCCAGGGGGGCTCTGGAAACACCATATATTTT. Translated: CASSPQGGSGNTIYF.

Points on this clone: At one of its ends the junction is not consistent with the germline gene, which may arise from a read error. V gene TRBV5-1 combines with J gene TRBJ2-2; D is possibly TRBD2 (6 bases). Per germline, CDR1 SGHRS and CDR2 YFSETQ. The length of the CDR3 is 15 residues. CDR3 residues: CATSQEGGPTGELFF. The DNA of the CDR3 is TGCGCCACCAGCCAAGAGGGAGGCCCCACCGGGGAGCTGTTTTTT.

This chain links TRBV5-6 with TRBJ1-1; possibly TRBD1 for D (6 bases). V dropped 4 bases and J dropped 3 bases, with 19 bases sitting between them. The germline CDR1 and CDR2 sequences are SGHDT and YYEEEE. This CDR3 spans 16 amino acids. CDR3: CASSHPRGGADTEAFF. CDR3 coding DNA: TGTGCCAGCAGCCATCCTCGGGGGGGCGCCGACACTGAAGCTTTCTTT.

The J gene is TRBJ2-5, the V gene TRBV11-2, with 8 positions matching TRBD2. J was trimmed by 5 bases and V by 5 bases; bases with no gene match: 10. Germline V lookup: CDR1 SGHAT, CDR2 FQNNGV. This CDR3 contains 15 residues. CDR3 amino acids: CASSHGTRVRETQYF. CDR3 coding DNA: TGTGCCAGCAGCCACGGGACTAGGGTTCGGGAGACCCAGTACTTC.

This sequence joins TRBV5-1 and TRBJ1-1; no reliable D call. Trimming left V 4 bases short and J 6 bases short, with 16 bases between. The CDR3 has 14 residues. The germline V gene encodes CDR1 SGHRS and CDR2 YFSETQ. DNA of the CDR3: TGCGCCAGCAGCCCGACCAGCGGGGTCTCTGAAGCTTTCTTT. It translates to CASSPTSGVSEAFF. The full variable domain, with the rest looked up from reference TRBV5-1 and TRBJ1-1, is KAGVTQTPRYLIKTRGQQVTLSCSPISGHRSVSWYQQTPGQGLQFLFEYFSETQRNKGNFPGRFSGRQFSNSRSEMNVSTLELGDSALYLCASSPTSGVSEAFFGQGTRLTVV.

The J gene is TRBJ2-1, the V gene TRBV5-1; D unclear. The CDR3 is made up of 14 amino acids. V lost 0 bases and J lost 5, with 9 bases in between. CDR1 is SGHRS, CDR2 YFSETQ, per germline. In nucleotides, the CDR3 is TGCGCCAGCAGCTTGGATCGGCGGAACAATGAGCAGTTCTTC. Protein: CASSLDRRNNEQFF.

The CDR3 spells CASSIWGGQPQHF. The CDR3 region has the DNA TGTGCCAGTAGTATATGGGGAGGTCAGCCCCAGCATTTT. This chain connects TRBV19 to TRBJ1-5; D gene unclear. Germline V lookup: CDR1 LNHDA, CDR2 SQIVND (reference sequence). Between the trimmed V and J ends, which lost 2 bases and 6 bases, there was a span of 8 bases. The CDR3 loop spans 13 amino acids.

The rearrangement links TRBV5-1 to TRBJ1-4, with 7 nucleotides matching TRBD1. The CDR3 runs to 16 residues. Germline V gene data show CDR1 as SGHRS and CDR2 as YFSETQ. V lost 5 bases and J lost 0; bases outside the gene matches: 7. The DNA for the CDR3 is TGCGCCAGCAGTTCAGGGGGATATGCAACTAATGAAAAACTGTTTTTT. Protein product: CASSSGGYATNEKLFF. The variable domain in full, completed from reference TRBV5-1 and TRBJ1-4, reads KAGVTQTPRYLIKTRGQQVTLSCSPISGHRSVSWYQQTPGQGLQFLFEYFSETQRNKGNFPGRFSGRQFSNSRSEMNVSTLELGDSALYLCASSSGGYATNEKLFFGSGTQLSVL.

The CDR3 spells CASSSQRGGVDNEQFF. The CDR3 region has the DNA TGTGCCAGCAGCTCGCAGCGGGGGGGCGTCGACAATGAGCAGTTCTTC. The chain employs TRBV7-8 and TRBJ2-1; 10 bases map to TRBD2. Germline lookup yields CDR1 SGHVS and CDR2 FQNEAQ. J was trimmed by 5 bases and V by 4 bases; bases with no gene match: 8. The CDR3 has 16 residues.

CDR3 sequence (DNA): TGTGCCAGTAGTACAAGGGGGTCGCAGGGGATGAACACTGAAGCTTTCTTT. It encodes CASSTRGSQGMNTEAFF. The rearrangement uses TRBV19 and TRBJ1-1; D perhaps matches TRBD1 (6 bases). Trimming removed 4 bases at V and 0 bases at J, with 18 bases between. The CDR3 is 17 residues long. Germline CDR1 reads LNHDA; CDR2 reads SQIVND (reference sequence). The full variable domain, completed using reference TRBV19 and TRBJ1-1, is DGGITQSPKYLFRKEGQNVTLSCEQNLNHDAMYWYRQDPGQGLRLIYYSQIVNDFQKGDIAEGYSVSREKKESFPLTVTSAQKNPTAFYLCASSTRGSQGMNTEAFFGQGTRLTVV.

This rearrangement joins TRBV5-6 to TRBJ2-3; the D is unclear. V lost 5 bases and J 2 bases, leaving 18 bases between the germline ends. The germline gives CDR1 SGHDT, CDR2 YYEEEE. CDR3 size: 16 residues. This CDR3 is CASSWLGLADTDTQYF. CDR3 bases: TGTGCCAGCAGTTGGCTTGGGCTCGCAGACACAGATACGCAGTATTTT.